The 2 T cell receptor beta chains listed next were all sequenced from one sample in a study of spatial heterogeneity in lung cancer. Each CDR3 protein gets one entry after TCRdb re-called the 5' RACE reads with MiXCR. In the table there are about 61,000 distinct CDR3 sequences, about 5.9% of which are singletons. This sample's time point: sample taken at primary tumor resection. The source was PBMCs, collected at surgery. All receptors come from a female donor with early-stage non-small cell lung cancer.

The sample holds many counts of this clonotype. The V gene is TRBV20-1, the J gene TRBJ2-3, with D uncertain. The V end was cut by 4 bases, the J end by 10 bases, with 12 bases between. The germline CDR1 and CDR2 sequences are DFQATT and SNEGSKA (reference sequence). CDR3 length: 11 amino acids. The CDR3 reads CSANDVGPQYF. The CDR3 DNA sequence: TGCAGTGCTAACGATGTGGGCCCGCAGTATTTT.

This clonotype was observed a few times. The chain links TRBV28 to TRBJ2-1; D not certain. There are 14 residues in the CDR3. The germline V and J ends were trimmed by 7 bases and 5 bases, with 15 bases remaining between them. Germline V lookup: CDR1 MDHEN, CDR2 SYDVKM. DNA of the CDR3: TGTGCCAGCACGAAATCCGGGCGTAACAATGAGCAGTTCTTC. This sequence encodes CASTKSGRNNEQFF.